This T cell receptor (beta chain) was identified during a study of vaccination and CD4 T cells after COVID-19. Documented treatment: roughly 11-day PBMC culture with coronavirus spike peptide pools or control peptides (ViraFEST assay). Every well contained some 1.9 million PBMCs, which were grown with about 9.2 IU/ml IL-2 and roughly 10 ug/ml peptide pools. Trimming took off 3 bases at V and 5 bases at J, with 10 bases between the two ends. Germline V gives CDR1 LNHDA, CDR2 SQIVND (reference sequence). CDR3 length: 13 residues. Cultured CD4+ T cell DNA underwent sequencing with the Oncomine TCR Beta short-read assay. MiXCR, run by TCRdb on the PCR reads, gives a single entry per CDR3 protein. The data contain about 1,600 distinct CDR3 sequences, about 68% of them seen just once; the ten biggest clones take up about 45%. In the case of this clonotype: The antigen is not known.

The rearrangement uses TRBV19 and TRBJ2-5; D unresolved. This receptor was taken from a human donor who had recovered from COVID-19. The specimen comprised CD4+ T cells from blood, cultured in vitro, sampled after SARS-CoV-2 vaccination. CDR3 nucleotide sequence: TGTGCCAGTAGTATTGGCCCCCGGGAGACCCAGTACTTC. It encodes CASSIGPRETQYF.